The text below deals with one T cell receptor (beta chain). Its antigen remains unidentified. This entry comes from a study of T cell responses to AZD1222 COVID-19 vaccine. Method: immunoSEQ multiplex PCR; TCRdb's copy keeps in-frame clones and lacks some. The sample lists approximately 140,000 clones, 85% to 95% occurring once. V lost 0 bases and J 5 bases, leaving 1 base between the germline ends. The CDR3 length is 11 residues. Germline CDR1 reads SGDLS; CDR2 reads YYNGEE. Study-wide findings and caveats: Clonal diversity was possibly underestimated, and white British individuals and females predominated among donors. Reportedly, nearly half the spike-specific TCRs target unmutated variant regions. Among those given AZD1222, only six or seven were seropositive at baseline. Repertoire sampling occurred only after the peak T cell response.

The rearrangement joins TRBV9 to TRBJ2-3; no clear D gene. This clonotype was obtained from an adult in good health. Here the sequenced sample was peripheral blood, taken on day 0 of MenACWY control vaccination. Here the CDR3 reads CASSVGDTQYF. CDR3 in DNA: TGTGCCAGCAGCGTAGGAGATACGCAGTATTTT.